This T cell receptor (beta chain) emerged from a study of T cell responses to AZD1222 COVID-19 vaccine. Findings and caveats of the study: At study baseline, merely several AZD1222 recipients were seropositive. White British people made up most donors, females outnumbered males, and clonal diversity was possibly underestimated.

About this clone itself: What it recognizes is unknown.

This CDR3 is built from 12 residues. V lost 11 bases to trimming and J lost 4 bases, with 14 bases between them. Here immunoSEQ multiplex PCR was the method, and the copy in TCRdb shows in-frame clones only, minus some. Among roughly 130,000 clones, 91% were seen once, and the ten largest hold about 2.7%. The source was peripheral blood, collected on day 0 of AZD1222 vaccination. This TCR was recovered from an adult in good health. V gene TRBV12-3 or TRBV12-4 combines with J gene TRBJ1-2; D uncertain. The CDR3, as DNA: TGTGCCCTTACCCCAAGCTTCTATGGCTACACCTTC. Protein sequence: CALTPSFYGYTF.